A single sample is the source of the 21 T cell receptor beta chains below, sequenced in a study of molecular identifiers for immune sequencing clone quantification. TCRdb reanalysed the PCR reads using MiXCR and keeps one entry per CDR3 protein. Here the sample spans more than 450,000 distinct CDR3 sequences, around 21% being singletons. Specimen: naive CD8+ T cells from blood, with Jurkat cell RNA spiked in. Subset specified: FACS-sorted CD8+CD4-CCR7+CD45RA+ naive T cells. These receptors were taken from a human donor in good health. Some libraries in this study had Jurkat cell RNA spiked in.

This clonotype was recorded many times. The J gene is TRBJ1-1, the V gene TRBV30; 10 bases match TRBD1. CDR1 and CDR2 (germline): GTSNPN, SVGIG (reference sequence). This CDR3 has 14 residues. After removal of 3 bases from V and 5 bases from J, the junction contained 6 bases not matched to a gene. DNA for the CDR3: TGTGCCTGGAGAACCGGGACAGGGGAGACTGAAGCTTTCTTT. Protein: CAWRTGTGETEAFF. Looking up the rest from reference TRBV30 and TRBJ1-1 gives the full variable domain: SQTIHQWPATLVQPVGSPLSLECTVEGTSNPNLYWYRQAAGRGLQLLFYSVGIGQISSEVPQNLSASRPQDRQFILSSKKLLLSDSGFYLCAWRTGTGETEAFFGQGTRLTVV.

There are many counts of this clonotype. The genes are TRBV29-1 and TRBJ2-3; D is unclear. The length of the CDR3 is 14 residues. The ends were cut back, 4 bases at V and 0 bases at J, with 11 bases in the middle. Per germline, CDR1 SQVTM and CDR2 ANQGSEA. This CDR3 is CSVVGPWSTDTQYF. DNA for the CDR3: TGCAGCGTTGTAGGGCCTTGGAGCACAGATACGCAGTATTTT.

This clonotype turned up a few times. This rearrangement joins TRBV9 to TRBJ2-7; TRBD2 matches 9 bases. Germline CDR1 reads SGDLS; CDR2 reads YYNGEE. The CDR3 consists of 15 residues. V shed 2 bases and J 5 bases; nucleotides not matched to a gene: 8. CDR3 in DNA: TGTGCCAGCAGCGTTCGGGGACTAGCTCTGAACGAGCAGTACTTC. Its translation: CASSVRGLALNEQYF.

The table lists this clonotype with many counts. The rearrangement uses TRBV28 and TRBJ2-5; D gene uncertain. The germline gives CDR1 MDHEN, CDR2 SYDVKM. The CDR3 contains 15 residues. V was clipped by 3 bases and J by 2 bases, with 13 bases between them. The CDR3 here is CASSLVGGSQETQYF. CDR3 sequence (DNA): TGTGCCAGCAGTTTGGTGGGCGGCTCACAAGAGACCCAGTACTTC.

This clonotype was recorded many times. The chain joins TRBV2 to TRBJ2-4, with D maybe TRBD1 (6 bases). V shed 7 bases and J shed 2 bases, with 18 bases lying between them. Germline CDR1 SNHLY, CDR2 FYNNEI. This CDR3 spans 16 amino acids. The CDR3: CASTILDSQTKNIQYF. The DNA of the CDR3 is TGTGCCAGCACCATCCTGGACAGCCAGACCAAAAACATTCAGTACTTC.

Details on this clonotype: A much larger clone differs by one base, so this may be a read error. The rearrangement joins TRBV21-1 to TRBJ2-2. TRBV21-1 corresponds to a pseudogene. The CDR3 runs 18 residues. The CDR3 is CASSKARRRASNTGELFF. Here the CDR3 DNA reads TGTGCCAGCAGCAAAGCGCGACGGAGAGCTTCGAACACCGGGGAGCTGTTTTTT.

This clonotype was seen only a few times. The chain combines TRBV12-3 or TRBV12-4 with TRBJ1-6; unclear D gene. Trimming pared 3 bases from V and 14 bases from J, leaving 17 bases between. The length of the CDR3 is 14 residues. The CDR3, as DNA: TGTGCCAGCAGTTTCGCGACCGACACCCTCACCCTCCACTTT. Translated: CASSFATDTLTLHF.

This clonotype was observed a few times. This rearrangement joins TRBV15 to TRBJ2-7, with 11 bases matching TRBD2. This CDR3 comprises 15 residues. From germline, CDR1 is LNHNV and CDR2 YYDKDF (reference sequence). The ends lost 0 bases at V and 7 bases at J; junction bases unmatched: 5. The CDR3 nucleotides are TGTGCCACCAGCAGAGATCTCGGGACTAGCGGTGAGCAGTACTTC. It encodes CATSRDLGTSGEQYF.

To note about this clonotype: This likely comes from a read error, as the CDR3 has no conserved phenylalanine or tryptophan at its end. This sequence joins TRBV4-3 and TRBJ2-3; 10 bases are a match to TRBD2. The CDR3 covers 17 residues. V shed 1 base, J shed 2 bases, and the junction held 6 bases outside the gene matches. Looked up from germline, CDR1 is LGHNA and CDR2 is YSLEER. CDR3 amino acids: CASSQVPGTSATDTQYS. The CDR3 nucleotides read TGCGCCAGCAGCCAAGTACCGGGGACTAGCGCCACAGATACGCAGTATTCT.

This clonotype was picked up many times. The chain links TRBV7-2 to TRBJ2-7, with 11 positions matching TRBD2. Germline loops: CDR1 SGHTA, CDR2 FQGNSA. The CDR3 is 18 residues long. The ends lost 5 bases at V and 2 bases at J; junction bases unmatched: 14. The chain's CDR3 is CASSPEITPGLAAYEQYF. CDR3 nucleotides: TGTGCCAGCAGCCCCGAAATCACCCCGGGACTAGCGGCCTACGAGCAGTACTTC.

This chain uses TRBV27 with TRBJ2-5; TRBD1 matches 7 bases. CDR3 length: 18 residues. V lost 6 bases, J lost 5 bases, and 21 bases stayed unmatched. Germline-derived CDR1 and CDR2 are MNHEY and SMNVEV (reference sequence). Here the CDR3 DNA reads TGTGCCAGCAGCATAGGGGGCGGGCTAGCCGTAAAGCGGGAGACCCAGTACTTC. Translation: CASSIGGGLAVKRETQYF.

This clonotype was recorded many times. This chain links TRBV4-1 with TRBJ1-4; no clear D gene. Trimming removed 1 base from V and 8 bases from J, with 14 bases in between. The CDR3 has 15 residues. CDR1 MGHRA and CDR2 YSYEKL come from the germline V gene. In DNA form, the CDR3 reads TGCGCCAGCAGCCAAGCCCTGGGGTCGAGCGAAAAACTGTTTTTT. It yields the protein CASSQALGSSEKLFF.

With respect to this clonotype: A much larger clone lies a single base off, so this may be a read error. As DNA, the CDR3 is TGCGCCAGCAGCTTGGATTTAGGGCATAATGAGCAGTTCTTC. Translation gives CASSLDLGHNEQFF. This chain joins TRBV5-1 and TRBJ2-1; no firm D call. This CDR3 has 14 amino acids. Per the germline V gene, CDR1 is SGHRS and CDR2 is YFSETQ. Trimming removed 0 bases from V and 7 bases from J, with 11 bases in between.

Concerning this clonotype: This may come from a read error, since a much larger clone is one base off. The genes are TRBV27 and TRBJ2-5, with D unclear. Per the germline V gene, CDR1 is MNHEY and CDR2 is SMNVEV (reference sequence). This CDR3 is built from 12 residues. The CDR3 DNA sequence: TGTGCCGGCAGTTTACCCTCGCAGACCCAGTACTTC. This gives the protein CAGSLPSQTQYF.

This clonotype was observed a few times. V usage is TRBV24-1 and J usage is TRBJ2-4, with D uncertain. This CDR3 region has 13 residues. The V gene's germline CDR1 is KGHDR and CDR2 SFDVKD. V lost 5 bases and J 7 bases, leaving 11 bases between the germline ends. The CDR3 bases are TGTGCCACCAGTGCTCCGGACGAGAACATTCAGTACTTC. Amino acids: CATSAPDENIQYF.

About this clonotype itself: A much larger clone differs from this one at a single base, so this may be a read error. The final CDR3 position lacks the conserved phenylalanine or tryptophan, pointing to a likely read error. The chain is built from TRBV12-3 or TRBV12-4 and TRBJ1-1; D unresolved. The germline V and J ends were trimmed by 2 bases and 5 bases, with 6 bases remaining between them. The CDR3 loop spans 12 amino acids. The CDR3, as DNA: TGTGCCAGCAGTTTATCGCGGACTGAAGCTTTCCTT. It encodes CASSLSRTEAFL.

This clonotype showed up many times. The chain has TRBV19 and TRBJ2-1; 13 positions match TRBD2. V lost 7 bases and J lost 4; bases outside the gene matches: 4. Germline CDR1 and CDR2: LNHDA and SQIVND (reference sequence). This CDR3 comprises 15 residues. This chain's CDR3 is CASMRTSGGYNEQFF. CDR3 nucleotide sequence: TGTGCCAGTATGAGGACTAGCGGGGGTTACAATGAGCAGTTCTTC.

This clonotype appeared a few times. The chain employs TRBV4-3 and TRBJ1-2; no clear D. Germline CDR1 LGHNA, CDR2 YSLEER. This CDR3 has 16 residues. The V and J ends lost 0 bases and 0 bases respectively, with 11 bases between them. The CDR3 reads CASSQDWRGPNYGYTF. As DNA, the CDR3 is TGCGCCAGCAGCCAAGATTGGCGAGGGCCTAACTATGGCTACACCTTC.

This clonotype appeared once. With a much larger clone just one base away, this may be a read error. The J gene is TRBJ2-3, the V gene TRBV20-1; possible D gene TRBD2, 5 bases. V was shortened by 6 bases and J by 4 bases, with 17 bases between the two germline ends. This CDR3 has 14 residues. Germline CDR1 and CDR2: DFQATT and SNEGSKA (reference sequence). The CDR3 reads CSAEEGLSPDTQYF. The CDR3 region has the DNA TGCAGTGCGGAAGAGGGTTTGTCACCAGATACGCAGTATTTT.

There are a few counts of this clonotype. The rearrangement uses TRBV4-3 and TRBJ2-7, with D maybe TRBD1 (7 bases). Trimming took off 0 bases at V and 7 bases at J, with 19 bases between the two ends. Germline CDR1 is LGHNA and CDR2 is YSLEER. CDR3 length: 16 residues. The CDR3 is CASSQDGAGGSREQYF. The CDR3 region has the DNA TGCGCCAGCAGCCAAGACGGCGCAGGGGGGTCGAGGGAGCAGTACTTC.

Comments on this clonotype: This may come from a read error, since a much larger clone is one base off. The chain uses TRBV7-9 and TRBJ2-3, with D perhaps matching TRBD1 (6 bases). The CDR3 length is 16 residues. Germline-derived CDR1 and CDR2 are SEHNR and FQNEAQ (reference sequence). CDR3 bases: TGTTCCAGCAGCTCACGGGACATCGCGCGCACAGATACGCAGTATTTT. Amino acid sequence: CSSSSRDIARTDTQYF.